What follows is one TCR beta chain and its context. Its specificity is unknown. In the same sample, other DNA sequences code for this CDR3. The CDR3 loop spans 13 amino acids. Germline CDR1 and CDR2: MDHEN and SYDVKM. V was cut by 8 bases and J by 5 bases, with 12 bases left in between. The data were taken from a study of Ad26.COV2.S vaccination and SARS-CoV-2 variants. Overall study: Donor got 5x10^10 or 1x10^11 viral particles of Ad26.COV2.S. Findings of the study overall: Breadth, reportedly substantial, characterized the spike-specific CD8+ and CD4+ T cell responses after vaccination.

TCRdb keeps only in-frame clones here, not all; method: immunoSEQ multiplex PCR. The sample has a few hundred thousand clones, approximately 91% seen once; the top ten hold under 2%. Treatment: some 20 received Ad26.COV2.S at low or high dose, single or two shots; several received placebo; per-sample allocation not given. At day 63 after the first vaccine or placebo injection, samples were drawn. The chain joins TRBV28 to TRBJ2-2; a weak D match, TRBD2 (6 bases). The material was peripheral blood, obtained in a trial of Ad26.COV2.S vaccine versus placebo. The receptor comes from a person between 18 and 59 years old who received the Ad26.COV2.S COVID-19 vaccine or a placebo. DNA for the CDR3: TGTGCCAGCTCCCTGGGGGGTACCGGGGAGCTGTTTTTT. This gives the protein CASSLGGTGELFF.